The 27 T cell receptor beta chains below come from one sample, sequenced in a study of blood T cell repertoires in COVID-19. Repertoires were generated with immunoSEQ multiplex PCR, while TCRdb's copy carries only in-frame clones and drops some. The repertoire consists of 290,000 or so clones, with around 90% occurring once and the leading ten covering about 2%. The sequenced sample was peripheral blood. These TCRs come from a young man with active or convalescent COVID-19.

This chain links TRBV4-3 with TRBJ2-3, with TRBD2 identical over 10 bases. CDR3 length equals 17 residues. V lost 3 bases, J lost 2 bases, and 8 bases stayed unmatched. Germline CDR1 reads LGHNA; CDR2 reads YSLEER. The CDR3 spells CASSQRLGLADTDTQYF. CDR3 bases: TGCGCCAGCAGCCAGCGACTAGGACTAGCGGACACAGATACGCAGTATTTT.

This rearrangement joins TRBV13 to TRBJ2-7; TRBD2 matches 9 bases. J lost 2 bases, V lost 5 bases, and 4 bases had no gene match. Looked up from germline, CDR1 is PRHDT and CDR2 is FYEKMQ (reference sequence). This CDR3 region has 14 residues. The CDR3 coding sequence is TGTGCCAGCAGCGGACGGACTAGCGCCTACGAGCAGTACTTC. It is translated as CASSGRTSAYEQYF.

V gene TRBV4-2 combines with J gene TRBJ1-2, with 7 bases aligning to TRBD1. CDR1 is LGHNA and CDR2 is YNFKEQ in the germline V gene. Germline trimming cut 4 bases from V and 5 bases from J; bases unmatched to any gene: 7. The CDR3 is 14 amino acids. CDR3 bases: TGTGCCAGCAGCCCTCCGGACAGGCGATATGGCTACACCTTC. Its protein is CASSPPDRRYGYTF.

This clone has more than one count but fewer than ten. This chain joins TRBV7-6 and TRBJ1-4, with 7 bases identical to TRBD1. This CDR3 has 17 amino acids. Losses at the gene ends were 5 bases for V and 3 bases for J; bases not matched to a gene: 12. Germline CDR1 SGHVS, CDR2 FNYEAQ. This chain's CDR3 is CASSRQGGLGANEKLFF. The CDR3 bases are TGTGCCAGCAGCCGACAAGGGGGCTTGGGGGCTAATGAAAAACTGTTTTTT.

This rearrangement joins TRBV28 to TRBJ2-7; TRBD1 matches at 7 bases. The J segment lost 3 bases and the V segment lost 5 bases, leaving 10 bases of the junction unmatched. The CDR3 is 15 residues long. Germline lookup yields CDR1 MDHEN and CDR2 SYDVKM. CDR3 in amino acids: CASSTIRDRRYEQYF. CDR3 nucleotide sequence: TGTGCCAGCAGTACAATCCGGGACAGACGCTACGAGCAGTACTTC. The variable domain in full, with the rest retrieved from reference TRBV28 and TRBJ2-7, is DVKVTQSSRYLVKRTGEKVFLECVQDMDHENMFWYRQDPGLGLRLIYFSYDVKMKEKGDIPEGYSVSREKKERFSLILESASTNQTSMYLCASSTIRDRRYEQYFGPGTRLTVT.

V is TRBV13 and J is TRBJ2-6; 7 nucleotides agree with TRBD1. After removal of 3 bases from V and 0 bases from J, the junction contained 5 bases not matched to a gene. The germline CDR1 and CDR2 sequences are PRHDT and FYEKMQ (reference sequence). This CDR3 is built from 17 residues. The CDR3 region has the DNA TGTGCCAGCAGCTTGGGGGCAGGGGGCTCTGGGGCCAACGTCCTGACTTTC. It yields the protein CASSLGAGGSGANVLTF.

This sequence joins TRBV19 and TRBJ2-1; TRBD2 might be the D (5 bases). This CDR3 comprises 11 residues. Between the trimmed V and J ends, which lost 11 bases and 10 bases, there was a span of 15 bases. Per germline, CDR1 LNHDA and CDR2 SQIVND (reference sequence). The CDR3 nucleotides are TGTGCCTCAGCGGACCGGTGGGAGCAGTTCTTC. Amino acids: CASADRWEQFF.

V and J are TRBV4-1 and TRBJ1-6; D is unresolved. This CDR3 region has 16 residues. V was cut by 5 bases and J by 1 base, with 12 bases left in between. The germline V gene has CDR1 MGHRA and CDR2 YSYEKL. DNA for the CDR3: TGCGCCAGCAGCTCGATGAGGGAATCCTATAATTCACCCCTCCACTTT. Residues: CASSSMRESYNSPLHF.

The V and J genes are TRBV10-3 and TRBJ1-2; no firm D call. Trimming left V 3 bases short and J 8 bases short, with 10 bases between. Germline V lookup: CDR1 ENHRY, CDR2 SYGVKD. This CDR3 comprises 12 residues. Here the CDR3 reads CAISDEGRGYTF. For the CDR3, the DNA is TGTGCCATCAGTGATGAGGGCAGGGGCTACACCTTC.

The chain employs TRBV19 and TRBJ2-3; perhaps TRBD2 as D (5 bases). Germline CDR1 and CDR2: LNHDA and SQIVND (reference sequence). Trimming removed 5 bases from V and 0 bases from J, with 9 bases in between. This CDR3 comprises 14 residues. The CDR3 bases are TGTGCCAGTAGTCCGAGCGGTAGCACAGATACGCAGTATTTT. Encoded protein: CASSPSGSTDTQYF. Full variable domain (missing parts from reference TRBV19 and TRBJ2-3): DGGITQSPKYLFRKEGQNVTLSCEQNLNHDAMYWYRQDPGQGLRLIYYSQIVNDFQKGDIAEGYSVSREKKESFPLTVTSAQKNPTAFYLCASSPSGSTDTQYFGPGTRLTVL.

Here the CDR3 reads CASSKGTSLEQYF. CDR3 DNA sequence: TGTGCCAGCAGCAAAGGGACTAGCCTCGAGCAGTACTTC. The chain links TRBV7-2 to TRBJ2-7; 9 bases line up with TRBD2. Germline V gene data show CDR1 as SGHTA and CDR2 as FQGNSA. The CDR3 has 13 amino acids. V was clipped by 5 bases and J by 6 bases; unmatched bases: 5.

The V and J genes are TRBV29-1 and TRBJ2-1; maybe TRBD2 (6 bases). Per germline, CDR1 SQVTM and CDR2 ANQGSEA. The CDR3 loop spans 13 amino acids. Between the trimmed V and J ends, which lost 4 bases and 8 bases, there was a span of 15 bases. CDR3 nucleotide sequence: TGCAGCGTTGTAATTACGGGGGAGCATGAGCAGTTCTTC. Protein: CSVVITGEHEQFF.

The V call is TRBV9, the J call TRBJ2-7; 10 bases align to TRBD1. Per germline, CDR1 SGDLS and CDR2 YYNGEE. J lost 2 bases, V lost 4 bases, and 3 bases had no gene match. CDR3 size: 14 residues. CDR3 sequence reads: CASSTGTGAYEQYF. DNA of the CDR3: TGTGCCAGCAGCACCGGGACAGGGGCCTACGAGCAGTACTTC.

The chain couples TRBV6-5 to TRBJ1-6, with a possible D match to TRBD1 (6 bases). This CDR3 region has 16 residues. Trimming left V 2 bases short and J 5 bases short, with 13 bases between. Germline assignment: CDR1 MNHEY and CDR2 SVGAGI. Here the CDR3 DNA reads TGTGCCAGCAGTTACCAGGGGAGACGTGATAATTCACCCCTCCACTTT. Translating it yields CASSYQGRRDNSPLHF.

The V and J genes are TRBV19 and TRBJ1-5, with 8 bases lining up with TRBD1. V trimming: 3 bases; J trimming: 2 bases; junction bases outside the gene matches: 6. The CDR3 is 16 residues long. Germline loops: CDR1 LNHDA, CDR2 SQIVND (reference sequence). Here the CDR3 reads CASSIDRGVGNQPQHF. The CDR3 nucleotides are TGTGCCAGTAGTATCGACAGGGGCGTCGGCAATCAGCCCCAGCATTTT.

The V and J genes are TRBV4-1 and TRBJ2-6; no clear D. This CDR3 comprises 14 residues. V was clipped by 5 bases and J by 0 bases, with 5 bases between them. The V gene's germline CDR1 is MGHRA and CDR2 YSYEKL. CDR3 residues: CASSVSSGANVLTF. The CDR3 DNA is TGCGCCAGCAGCGTTAGCTCTGGGGCCAACGTCCTGACTTTC.

This clone was found once. The CDR3 bases are TGTGCCAGCTCACCACAACGCCAGTATAGCAATCAGCCCCAGCATTTT. Protein product: CASSPQRQYSNQPQHF. The V call is TRBV18, the J call TRBJ1-5; D remains ambiguous. The CDR3 loop spans 16 amino acids. The V end lost 1 base, the J end lost 0 bases, and 10 bases lay between the germline ends. CDR1 is KGHSH, CDR2 LQKENI, per germline. The whole variable domain, filled in from reference TRBV18 and TRBJ1-5, reads NAGVMQNPRHLVRRRGQEARLRCSPMKGHSHVYWYRQLPEEGLKFMVYLQKENIIDESGMPKERFSAEFPKEGPSILRIQQVVRGDSAAYFCASSPQRQYSNQPQHFGDGTRLSIL.

The chain employs TRBV5-4 and TRBJ2-7; 11 nucleotides align to TRBD2. There are 16 residues in the CDR3. Losses at the gene ends were 5 bases for V and 5 bases for J; bases not matched to a gene: 12. Germline CDR1 and CDR2: SGHNT and YYREEE (reference sequence). CDR3 in DNA: TGTGCCAGCAGTTTGATAGCGGGAGGGCCCGACGACGAGCAGTACTTC. It codes for CASSLIAGGPDDEQYF.

The V and J genes are TRBV5-4 and TRBJ1-2; TRBD1 matches at 10 bases. The germline V gene has CDR1 SGHNT and CDR2 YYREEE (reference sequence). V gave up 1 base and J gave up 5 bases; unmatched junction bases: 5. This CDR3 comprises 15 residues. CDR3: CASSLSGQGRYGYTF. As DNA, the CDR3 is TGTGCCAGCAGCTTGTCGGGACAGGGGAGGTATGGCTACACCTTC.

A single count supports this clone. The chain carries TRBV6-2 or TRBV6-3 and TRBJ2-2; 12 bases agree with TRBD2. Trimming took 2 bases from V and 3 from J; bases not matched to a gene: 13. CDR3 size: 20 residues. The germline V gene encodes CDR1 MNHEY and CDR2 SVGEGT. CDR3 region: CASSYGLPPSGGADTGELFF. The DNA of the CDR3 is TGTGCCAGCAGTTACGGGCTCCCTCCTAGCGGGGGGGCCGACACCGGGGAGCTGTTTTTT.

The chain uses TRBV7-8 and TRBJ2-1, with 10 bases matching TRBD2. CDR1 and CDR2 (germline): SGHVS, FQNEAQ. This CDR3 comprises 15 residues. With V trimmed by 2 bases and J by 7 bases, 5 bases remained unmatched. This CDR3 reads CASSLSSGGRNEQFF. CDR3 bases: TGTGCCAGCAGCTTATCTAGCGGGGGCCGAAATGAGCAGTTCTTC.

The rearrangement links TRBV7-9 to TRBJ1-6, with D possibly being TRBD1 (6 bases). The CDR3 sequence is 16 residues long. The V gene lost 4 bases and the J gene lost 7 bases, with 17 bases spanning the gap. Germline V gene sequence: CDR1 SEHNR, CDR2 FQNEAQ (reference sequence). The CDR3 is CASSSYAGAPNSPLHF. The CDR3 DNA follows: TGTGCCAGCAGCTCATATGCAGGGGCCCCGAATTCACCCCTCCACTTT.

CDR3 loop: CARNHQGWSFGYTF. The CDR3 coding sequence is TGTGCCAGGAACCATCAGGGTTGGAGTTTTGGCTACACCTTC. The chain combines TRBV27 with TRBJ1-2, with D possibly being TRBD1 (5 bases). CDR3 size: 14 residues. V lost 9 bases and J lost 7, with 21 bases in between. Germline CDR1 MNHEY, CDR2 SMNVEV (reference sequence).

V gene TRBV29-1 combines with J gene TRBJ2-7; the D is unclear. The CDR3 runs to 11 residues. Trimming stripped 4 bases from V and 4 bases from J, with 8 bases between. The germline CDR1 and CDR2 sequences are SQVTM and ANQGSEA. The CDR3 here is CSVGRSYEQYF. In DNA, the CDR3 is TGCAGCGTTGGAAGGAGTTACGAGCAGTACTTC.

The rearrangement links TRBV11-2 to TRBJ2-5, with 10 nucleotides matching TRBD2. V lost 5 bases to trimming and J lost 3 bases; unmatched junction nucleotides: 6. CDR1 is SGHAT and CDR2 is FQNNGV in the germline V gene. This CDR3 is 15 amino acids long. As DNA, the CDR3 is TGTGCCAGCAGCCTGCTGGGACTAGCGAAAGAGACCCAGTACTTC. It specifies CASSLLGLAKETQYF.

This clone was recorded once. The chain joins TRBV27 to TRBJ2-3, with TRBD1 matching over 10 bases. V lost 2 bases and J lost 6; bases outside the gene matches: 5. The germline V gene encodes CDR1 MNHEY and CDR2 SMNVEV (reference sequence). This CDR3 comprises 15 residues. CDR3 bases: TGTGCCAGCAGTTTACTGGGACAGGGGAGGGATACGCAGTATTTT. This gives the protein CASSLLGQGRDTQYF.

DNA for the CDR3: TGTGCCAGCAGCCAAGCTCCGGGACAGGGGTTTTGCAATCAGCCCCAGCATTTT. It yields the protein CASSQAPGQGFCNQPQHF. This chain links TRBV3-1 (or the pseudogene TRBV3-2) with TRBJ1-5, with 10 nucleotides matching TRBD1. Trimming at V came to 1 base and at J to 2 bases, leaving 8 bases not matched to a gene. Per germline, CDR1 LGHDT and CDR2 YNNKEL (reference sequence). CDR3 length equals 18 residues.